The 28 T cell receptor beta chains below come from one sample, sequenced in a study of tumour-infiltrating T cells in Burkitt lymphoma. Measured with immunoSEQ multiplex PCR; TCRdb has only the in-frame clones, and not every one. This sample carries fewer than 2,000 clones, 11% of them seen once, and the ten largest clones take 12% to 15%. Material for sequencing was tumor tissue. The receptor set was obtained from a human donor with Burkitt lymphoma.

This clone came up a few times. J is TRBJ1-1 and V is TRBV5-1, with D possibly being TRBD1 (5 bases). Germline V CDR1 and CDR2: SGHRS, YFSETQ. V lost 3 bases and J 4 bases, leaving 13 bases between the germline ends. This CDR3 region has 14 residues. The CDR3 loop is CASSSRDGGTEAFF. CDR3 nucleotide sequence: TGCGCCAGCAGCTCCCGGGACGGGGGCACTGAAGCTTTCTTT. The entire variable domain, with the rest obtained from reference TRBV5-1 and TRBJ1-1, is as follows: KAGVTQTPRYLIKTRGQQVTLSCSPISGHRSVSWYQQTPGQGLQFLFEYFSETQRNKGNFPGRFSGRQFSNSRSEMNVSTLELGDSALYLCASSSRDGGTEAFFGQGTRLTVV.

In its sample, this clone was seen a few times. The V call is TRBV15, the J call TRBJ2-7; 8 bases map to TRBD1. J was trimmed by 2 bases and V by 8 bases; bases with no gene match: 2. CDR3 length: 12 residues. Germline lookup yields CDR1 LNHNV and CDR2 YYDKDF (reference sequence). CDR3 in DNA: TGTGCCACCGCAGGGGGCACCTACGAGCAGTACTTC. Amino acid sequence: CATAGGTYEQYF.

The CDR3 nucleotides are TGTGCCAGCAGTGACCGGGACAGGGGGTGGAATGAAAAACTGTTTTTT. The encoded protein is CASSDRDRGWNEKLFF. This chain links TRBV2 with TRBJ1-4, with 11 bases lining up with TRBD1. The CDR3 spans 16 residues. Trimming at V came to 3 bases and at J to 5 bases, leaving 5 bases not matched to a gene. The germline CDR1 and CDR2 sequences are SNHLY and FYNNEI.

The chain links TRBV6-6 to TRBJ2-7, with no clear D. The CDR3 contains 13 residues. Germline values: CDR1 MNHNY, CDR2 SVGAGI (reference sequence). Trimming left V 5 bases short and J 3 bases short, with 11 bases between. The CDR3 DNA reads as TGTGCCAGCAGTCCTGGGCCGGACTACGAGCAGTACTTC. Translated, it gives CASSPGPDYEQYF.

This clone rates as large. The chain carries TRBV5-1 and TRBJ1-1; D not resolved. V lost 0 bases to trimming and J lost 1 base, with 13 bases between them. Germline CDR1 and CDR2: SGHRS and YFSETQ. CDR3 length equals 16 residues. In DNA, the CDR3 is TGCGCCAGCAGCTTGGTGCAGGTTGGGTCGAACACTGAAGCTTTCTTT. Its translation: CASSLVQVGSNTEAFF.

This sequence joins TRBV29-1 and TRBJ2-7; D is perhaps TRBD1 (6 bases). This CDR3 is 12 amino acids long. Trimming left V 4 bases short and J 3 bases short, with 10 bases between. The germline V gene has CDR1 SQVTM and CDR2 ANQGSEA. The CDR3 nucleotides read TGCAGCGTTGGTGGGGGCCTCTACGAGCAGTACTTC. Its translation is CSVGGGLYEQYF.

This clone was seen once. The same CDR3 can be traced to other DNA sequences in this sample. The chain recombines TRBV4-2 with TRBJ1-1; 7 nucleotides align to TRBD1. Germline V gene data show CDR1 as LGHNA and CDR2 as YNFKEQ. Trimming cost V 4 bases and J 0 bases; bases outside gene matches: 5. The CDR3 extends over 15 amino acids. CDR3 nucleotide sequence: TGTGCCAGCAGCCCGCGGACAGGCTTGAACACTGAAGCTTTCTTT. Residues: CASSPRTGLNTEAFF.

A remark on this clone: At one end, the junction sequence differs from germline, possibly due to a read error. This chain uses TRBV9 with TRBJ1-1; no firm D call. The CDR3 has 13 amino acids. Germline V gene data show CDR1 as SGDLS and CDR2 as YYNGEE. The CDR3 nucleotides read TGTGCCAGCAGCGGCCCTGGACGACCTGAAGCTTTTTTT. Encoded protein: CASSGPGRPEAFF.

This clone was seen only once. An end of the junction does not agree with germline; a read error may underlie this. This chain connects TRBV2 to TRBJ2-5, with 8 positions matching TRBD1. The CDR3 spans 11 residues. Germline assignment: CDR1 SNHLY and CDR2 FYNNEI. The DNA of the CDR3 is TGTGCCAGCAGGCTGGACAGGGTGTTGCACTTC. It translates to CASRLDRVLHF.

By share, this clone counts as large. The chain couples TRBV27 to TRBJ1-5, with 8 bases identical to TRBD1. CDR3 length: 14 amino acids. Germline CDR1 reads MNHEY; CDR2 reads SMNVEV (reference sequence). The junction had 10 bases not matched to a gene; V was cut back by 11 bases and J by 4 bases. CDR3: CASGPWTGNQPQHF. CDR3 sequence (DNA): TGTGCCTCCGGGCCCTGGACAGGGAATCAGCCCCAGCATTTT.

This rearrangement joins TRBV5-5 to TRBJ2-7; TRBD1 aligns across 10 bases. The J segment lost 3 bases and the V segment lost 0 bases, leaving 0 bases of the junction unmatched. The CDR3 extends over 14 amino acids. Germline CDR1 SGHKS, CDR2 YYEKEE (reference sequence). Written as DNA, the CDR3 is TGTGCCAGCAGCTTGGGGACAGGGGGCTACGAGCAGTACTTC. It translates to CASSLGTGGYEQYF.

There are a few counts of this clone. The genes are TRBV18 and TRBJ2-6; D remains unclear. The CDR3 length is 14 residues. The germline gives CDR1 KGHSH, CDR2 LQKENI. The V gene lost 10 bases and the J gene lost 0 bases, with 10 bases spanning the gap. CDR3 residues: CATDGDSGANVLTF. CDR3 bases: TGTGCCACCGATGGGGACTCTGGGGCCAACGTCCTGACTTTC.

This clone was detected only a few times. The chain links TRBV29-1 to TRBJ1-2, with 8 nucleotides matching TRBD1. CDR3 length: 15 amino acids. Unmatched junction bases numbered 9, after V lost 4 bases and J lost 2 bases. In germline, CDR1 is SQVTM, CDR2 ANQGSEA. The CDR3 protein is CSVVTGGLQNYGYTF. CDR3 sequence (DNA): TGCAGCGTTGTCACAGGGGGTTTACAGAACTATGGCTACACCTTC.

The chain employs TRBV4-1 and TRBJ1-4; 9 nucleotides match TRBD1. Germline CDR1 is MGHRA and CDR2 is YSYEKL. The CDR3 is 16 amino acids. Germline trimming cut 3 bases from V and 7 bases from J; bases unmatched to any gene: 9. The CDR3, as DNA: TGCGCCAGCAGCCATCACCCGGGGACAGGGAGTGAAAAACTGTTTTTT. Translating it yields CASSHHPGTGSEKLFF.

This clone was counted only a few times. The chain couples TRBV29-1 to TRBJ2-1, with a tentative D call TRBD1 (6 bases). This CDR3 comprises 16 residues. The germline CDR1 and CDR2 sequences are SQVTM and ANQGSEA. Trimming shortened V by 0 bases and J by 4 bases, and 16 bases separated the two germline ends. CDR3 amino acids: CSVEDGAQGDYNEQFF. In nucleotides, the CDR3 is TGCAGCGTTGAAGACGGGGCACAGGGCGATTACAATGAGCAGTTCTTC.

In this sample, this clone turned up a few times. V is TRBV4-2 and J is TRBJ2-3, with TRBD2 identical over 7 bases. Germline CDR1 reads LGHNA; CDR2 reads YNFKEQ. V was clipped by 1 base and J by 2 bases; unmatched bases: 9. The CDR3 runs 17 residues. CDR3 protein: CASSQAGGGSPTDTQYF. CDR3 coding DNA: TGTGCCAGCAGCCAAGCAGGCGGGGGAAGTCCCACAGATACGCAGTATTTT.

The chain has TRBV5-1 and TRBJ1-4; D not resolved. Germline CDR1 reads SGHRS; CDR2 reads YFSETQ. CDR3 length: 15 amino acids. The V end lost 4 bases, the J end lost 3 bases, and 13 bases lay between the germline ends. CDR3 sequence reads: CASSPWTDSNEKLFF. CDR3 in DNA: TGCGCCAGCAGCCCTTGGACCGACTCTAATGAAAAACTGTTTTTT.

The table lists this clone with a count of one. This chain uses TRBV6-1 with TRBJ2-5; D possibly uses TRBD1 or TRBD2 (6 bases each). This CDR3 has 15 residues. V was trimmed by 3 bases and J by 2 bases, leaving 13 bases between them. Germline assignment: CDR1 MNHNS and CDR2 SASEGT. For the CDR3, the DNA is TGTGCCAGCAGTGATAACGCGGGGACACAAGAGACCCAGTACTTC. Its protein product is CASSDNAGTQETQYF.

This chain connects TRBV28 to TRBJ1-1; D gene ambiguous. CDR1 MDHEN and CDR2 SYDVKM come from the germline V gene. There are 22 residues in the CDR3. V lost 2 bases, J lost 0 bases, and 31 bases lay in between. The DNA of the CDR3 is TGTGCCAGCAGTTTACGTCGTATGGAGGCAGTTACCCTCTCCCGCATGAACACTGAAGCTTTCTTT. It specifies CASSLRRMEAVTLSRMNTEAFF.

The table lists this clone with a few counts. CDR3 protein: CASSFKGWETQYF. In DNA form, the CDR3 reads TGTGCCAGCAGTTTCAAGGGTTGGGAGACCCAGTACTTC. The rearrangement joins TRBV6-5 to TRBJ2-5; D is ambiguous. The CDR3 has 13 amino acids. Germline assignment: CDR1 MNHEY and CDR2 SVGAGI. V was trimmed by 4 bases and J by 5 bases, leaving 11 bases between them.

The rearrangement links TRBV6-5 to TRBJ1-2; D perhaps matches TRBD1 (5 bases). The V gene's germline CDR1 is MNHEY and CDR2 SVGAGI. The CDR3 loop spans 13 amino acids. V was clipped by 6 bases and J by 5 bases, with 13 bases between them. CDR3 coding DNA: TGTGCCAGCAGCGTGGGGGTCGGGTATGGCTACACCTTC. It specifies CASSVGVGYGYTF.

This clone was found a few times. The chain has TRBV11-2 and TRBJ2-2, with no clear D. Trimming shortened V by 5 bases and J by 4 bases, and 8 bases separated the two germline ends. There are 13 residues in the CDR3. In germline, CDR1 is SGHAT, CDR2 FQNNGV. The CDR3 sequence is CASSPVVTGELFF. In DNA, the CDR3 is TGTGCCAGCAGCCCAGTCGTCACCGGGGAGCTGTTTTTT.

This chain links TRBV7-8 with TRBJ2-7, with 9 bases aligning to TRBD1. CDR1 SGHVS and CDR2 FQNEAQ come from the germline V gene. The CDR3 totals 16 residues. The V and J ends lost 5 bases and 1 base, in that order; junction bases with no gene match: 9. The chain's CDR3 is CASSPWTGEFSYEQYF. The CDR3 DNA is TGTGCCAGCAGCCCTTGGACAGGGGAGTTTTCCTACGAGCAGTACTTC.

This clone was counted a few times. This CDR3 is CSVWGNSGNTIYF. In nucleotides, the CDR3 is TGCAGCGTTTGGGGTAACTCTGGAAACACCATATATTTT. The chain employs TRBV29-1 and TRBJ1-3; D remains unclear. Germline V gene sequence: CDR1 SQVTM, CDR2 ANQGSEA. Trimming pared 5 bases from V and 0 bases from J, leaving 8 bases between. This CDR3 comprises 13 residues. Full variable domain (remainder filled in from reference TRBV29-1 and TRBJ1-3): SAVISQKPSRDICQRGTSLTIQCQVDSQVTMMFWYRQQPGQSLTLIATANQGSEATYESGFVIDKFPISRPNLTFSTLTVSNMSPEDSSIYLCSVWGNSGNTIYFGEGSWLTVV.

This clone was observed a handful of times. The chain carries TRBV2 and TRBJ1-3; D is undetermined. The V and J ends lost 3 bases and 1 base respectively, with 10 bases between them. The CDR3 has 15 residues. Germline-derived CDR1 and CDR2 are SNHLY and FYNNEI. CDR3 DNA: TGTGCCAGCAGTGACATGGGAGTTTCTGGAAACACCATATATTTT. This encodes CASSDMGVSGNTIYF. The full variable domain, with the rest looked up from reference TRBV2 and TRBJ1-3, is EPEVTQTPSHQVTQMGQEVILRCVPISNHLYFYWYRQILGQKVEFLVSFYNNEISEKSEIFDDQFSVERPDGSNFTLKIRSTKLEDSAMYFCASSDMGVSGNTIYFGEGSWLTVV.

The chain has TRBV15 and TRBJ1-2; D not resolved. CDR3 length: 15 amino acids. Germline values: CDR1 LNHNV, CDR2 YYDKDF (reference sequence). V lost 3 bases and J lost 3, with 14 bases in between. CDR3 loop: CATSSRTGVDYGYTF. Written as DNA, the CDR3 is TGTGCCACCAGCAGTAGAACCGGGGTCGACTATGGCTACACCTTC.

This clone was detected a few times. CDR3 in amino acids: CASRLILENTGELFF. DNA for the CDR3: TGTGCCAGCAGGCTAATCCTAGAAAACACCGGGGAGCTGTTTTTT. The gene calls are TRBV2 and TRBJ2-2; D is unclear. Per the germline V gene, CDR1 is SNHLY and CDR2 is FYNNEI. This CDR3 is built from 15 residues. Trimming left V 6 bases short and J 2 bases short, with 13 bases between.

Note on this clone: At one boundary the junction diverges from the germline segment, which might be a read error. This chain links TRBV7-2 with TRBJ2-7; 7 nucleotides line up with TRBD1. The germline gives CDR1 SGHTA, CDR2 FQGNSA. The CDR3 length is 15 residues. The CDR3 is CASSSILTGIYEQYF. CDR3 nucleotides: TGTGCCAGCAGCTCCATATTGACAGGGATCTACGAGCAATACTTC.